These 19 T cell receptor beta chains were all obtained from the same sample, sequenced in a study of blood T cells in healthy people across ages. Through a sample-barcoded 5' primer and a J-beta primer mix, a second PCR was run for roughly 6 to 11 cycles. TCRdb re-derived calls from the 5' RACE reads in MiXCR, one entry per CDR3 protein. The sample lists about 1.4 million distinct CDR3 sequences; 59% were seen once. The sample was blood. All receptors derive from a man between 18 and 29 years old in good health.

The chain has TRBV7-8 and TRBJ2-7; D gene ambiguous. V was trimmed by 5 bases and J by 2 bases, leaving 10 bases between them. Germline CDR1 is SGHVS and CDR2 is FQNEAQ. This CDR3 comprises 13 residues. CDR3 sequence (DNA): TGTGCCAGCAGCCCCCACAACCCCTACGAGCAGTACTTC. Its protein product is CASSPHNPYEQYF.

The chain carries TRBV4-3 and TRBJ2-7; no firm D call. The CDR3 is 17 residues long. The germline gives CDR1 LGHNA, CDR2 YSLEER. Trimming took 4 bases from V and 0 from J, leaving 19 bases between them. The CDR3 here is CASSPRFSYESSYEQYF. The CDR3 DNA reads as TGCGCCAGCAGCCCCCGTTTTTCTTACGAGAGCTCCTACGAGCAGTACTTC.

The CDR3 DNA sequence: TGCAGCGTTTTCCGGGGTGAAAAACTGTTTTTT. Its protein is CSVFRGEKLFF. V gene TRBV29-1 combines with J gene TRBJ1-4; no clear D gene. Germline V CDR1 and CDR2: SQVTM, ANQGSEA. V was trimmed by 5 bases and J by 7 bases, leaving 8 bases between them. The CDR3 contains 11 residues.

This chain connects TRBV7-9 to TRBJ1-2; 8 bases map to TRBD1. This CDR3 spans 15 amino acids. V shed 5 bases, J shed 7 bases, and the junction held 12 bases outside the gene matches. Germline V gene sequence: CDR1 SEHNR, CDR2 FQNEAQ (reference sequence). CDR3 amino acids: CASSRTDRGNCGYTF. The CDR3 DNA reads as TGTGCCAGCAGCCGCACAGACAGGGGAAATTGTGGCTACACCTTC.

The gene calls are TRBV29-1 and TRBJ2-1; D call uncertain. V was shortened by 4 bases and J by 8 bases, with 15 bases between the two germline ends. This CDR3 has 13 amino acids. Looked up from germline, CDR1 is SQVTM and CDR2 is ANQGSEA. CDR3 nucleotide sequence: TGCAGCGTTGTTAGCAGAGAAGACGATGAGCAGTTCTTC. This gives the protein CSVVSREDDEQFF.

This clonotype was picked up one time. The rearrangement uses TRBV5-1 and TRBJ1-1; perhaps TRBD1 as D (5 bases). There are 16 residues in the CDR3. With 4 bases removed from V and 0 bases from J, the gap between germline ends came to 16 bases. Looked up from germline, CDR1 is SGHRS and CDR2 is YFSETQ. The CDR3 nucleotides are TGCGCCAGCAGCCCGGATAGGGGTTACATGAACACTGAAGCTTTCTTT. It codes for CASSPDRGYMNTEAFF. The full variable domain, in which reference TRBV5-1 and TRBJ1-1 provide the parts outside the CDR3, is KAGVTQTPRYLIKTRGQQVTLSCSPISGHRSVSWYQQTPGQGLQFLFEYFSETQRNKGNFPGRFSGRQFSNSRSEMNVSTLELGDSALYLCASSPDRGYMNTEAFFGQGTRLTVV.

The chain's CDR3 is CSARDEDAGAFF. The CDR3 DNA is TGCAGTGCTAGAGATGAGGACGCCGGGGCTTTCTTT. The chain has TRBV20-1 and TRBJ1-1; the D is unclear. V lost 0 bases and J 11 bases, leaving 13 bases between the germline ends. Germline V gene lookup returns CDR1 DFQATT and CDR2 SNEGSKA (reference sequence). The CDR3 loop spans 12 amino acids.

V gene TRBV5-1 combines with J gene TRBJ2-6; no clear D. This CDR3 contains 14 residues. Per germline, CDR1 SGHRS and CDR2 YFSETQ. With 9 bases removed from V and 2 bases from J, the gap between germline ends came to 12 bases. DNA for the CDR3: TGCGCCACCATGAGAGGCCCTGGGGCCAACGTCCTGACTTTC. This encodes CATMRGPGANVLTF.

The genes are TRBV12-5 and TRBJ1-5, with a tentative D call TRBD1 (6 bases). With 2 bases removed from V and 3 bases from J, the gap between germline ends came to 8 bases. In germline, CDR1 is LGHNT, CDR2 FRNRAP. The CDR3 loop spans 14 amino acids. The CDR3 sequence: CASGLSGANQPQHF. The CDR3 nucleotides are TGTGCTAGTGGTTTGTCAGGGGCCAATCAGCCCCAGCATTTT. Based on the CDR3 plus reference TRBV12-5 and TRBJ1-5, the full variable domain is DARVTQTPRHKVTEMGQEVTMRCQPILGHNTVFWYRQTMMQGLELLAYFRNRAPLDDSGMPKDRFSAEMPDATLATLKIQPSEPRDSAVYFCASGLSGANQPQHFGDGTRLSIL.

V gene TRBV10-3 combines with J gene TRBJ1-1; weak D call: TRBD1 (5 bases). The CDR3 is 13 residues long. With 3 bases removed from V and 5 bases from J, the gap between germline ends came to 10 bases. Germline assignment: CDR1 ENHRY and CDR2 SYGVKD. The CDR3 DNA reads as TGTGCCATCAGTGATGGGGGTAATACTGAAGCTTTCTTT. This translates into CAISDGGNTEAFF.

The chain carries TRBV11-2 and TRBJ2-3; D is perhaps TRBD1 (6 bases). The J call may be faulty, since TRBJ2-7 better matches the DNA end. CDR1 SGHAT and CDR2 FQNNGV come from the germline V gene. This CDR3 is built from 13 residues. CDR3 in amino acids: CASSRERTDTQYF. CDR3 coding DNA: TGTGCCAGCAGCCGAGAGCGGACAGATACGCAGTACTTC.

The J gene is TRBJ2-7, the V gene TRBV2, with D perhaps given as TRBD1 or TRBD2 (5 bases each). The CDR3 runs to 12 residues. Germline V gives CDR1 SNHLY, CDR2 FYNNEI. The V gene lost 6 bases and the J gene lost 6 bases, with 12 bases spanning the gap. The CDR3 DNA is TGTGCCAGCAGAGACGGGACGCGCGAGCAGTACTTC. As protein: CASRDGTREQYF. Variable domain in full (rest from reference TRBV2 and TRBJ2-7): EPEVTQTPSHQVTQMGQEVILRCVPISNHLYFYWYRQILGQKVEFLVSFYNNEISEKSEIFDDQFSVERPDGSNFTLKIRSTKLEDSAMYFCASRDGTREQYFGPGTRLTVT.

The V and J genes are TRBV11-2 and TRBJ2-5; 7 positions match TRBD1. J lost 1 base, V lost 4 bases, and 6 bases had no gene match. Germline assignment: CDR1 SGHAT and CDR2 FQNNGV. The CDR3 contains 15 residues. Here the CDR3 reads CASSWGSGGQETQYF. For the CDR3, the DNA is TGTGCCAGCAGCTGGGGATCAGGGGGCCAAGAGACCCAGTACTTC.

CDR3 residues: CVAWARTEAFF. CDR3 in DNA: TGCGTAGCCTGGGCGAGAACTGAAGCTTTCTTT. The chain employs TRBV29-1 and TRBJ1-1; unclear D gene. The CDR3 contains 11 residues. Per the germline V gene, CDR1 is SQVTM and CDR2 is ANQGSEA.

V and J are TRBV7-2 and TRBJ2-1; 11 nucleotides agree with TRBD2. Per the germline V gene, CDR1 is SGHTA and CDR2 is FQGNSA. This CDR3 has 16 amino acids. V lost 6 bases to trimming and J lost 8 bases; unmatched junction nucleotides: 12. The CDR3 DNA follows: TGTGCCAGCAGTCTAACTAGCGGGGGCCCGGTCTATGAGCAGTTCTTC. It specifies CASSLTSGGPVYEQFF.

This clonotype was detected only a few times. The V gene is TRBV15, the J gene TRBJ2-7; TRBD2 matches at 9 bases. CDR1 and CDR2 (germline): LNHNV, YYDKDF (reference sequence). The CDR3 runs 15 residues. J gave up 4 bases and V 0 bases, and 4 bases lay outside the gene matches. CDR3 region: CATSREVSGSYEQYF. As DNA, the CDR3 is TGTGCCACCAGCAGAGAGGTTAGCGGGAGTTACGAGCAGTACTTC.

This clonotype was seen once. This chain uses TRBV11-2 with TRBJ2-4; D is unclear. The DNA end favors TRBJ2-7, so the J call may be wrong. Per the germline V gene, CDR1 is SGHAT and CDR2 is FQNNGV. The CDR3 runs to 15 residues. The CDR3 coding sequence is TGTGCCAGCAGCTTAGTAGGGATGTTCGTCCACGAGCAGTACTTC. Translating gives CASSLVGMFVHEQYF.

As to this clonotype: Mismatch with germline at one junction end may stem from a read error. The chain uses TRBV6-1 and TRBJ1-5; D may be TRBD1 (6 bases). The CDR3 has 14 residues. The V gene's germline CDR1 is MNHNS and CDR2 SASEGT. The CDR3 loop is CASSDNTGSQPQHF. The CDR3 DNA follows: TGTGCTAGCAGTGATAATACAGGGAGTCAGCCCCAGCATTTT.

This clonotype was seen only a few times. V and J are TRBV7-2 and TRBJ2-7, with no clear D. Trimming shortened V by 5 bases and J by 6 bases, and 11 bases separated the two germline ends. The germline V gene encodes CDR1 SGHTA and CDR2 FQGNSA. CDR3 length: 12 amino acids. The DNA for the CDR3 is TGTGCCAGCAGCATACCGAATGGCGAGCAGTACTTC. Protein sequence: CASSIPNGEQYF.